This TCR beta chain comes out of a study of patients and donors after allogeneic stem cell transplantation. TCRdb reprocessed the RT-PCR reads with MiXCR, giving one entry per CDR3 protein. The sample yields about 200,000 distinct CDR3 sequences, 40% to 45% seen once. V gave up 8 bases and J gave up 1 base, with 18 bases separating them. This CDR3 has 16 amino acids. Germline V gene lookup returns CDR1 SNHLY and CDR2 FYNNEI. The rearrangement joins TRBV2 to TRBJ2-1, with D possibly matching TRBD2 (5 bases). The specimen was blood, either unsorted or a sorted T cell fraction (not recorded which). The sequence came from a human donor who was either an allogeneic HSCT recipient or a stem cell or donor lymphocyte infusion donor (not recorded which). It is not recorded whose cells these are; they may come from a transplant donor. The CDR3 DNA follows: TGTGCCAGCCACAATAGGAGGCCACAATCCTACAATGAGCAGTTCTTC. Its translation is CASHNRRPQSYNEQFF.